This T cell receptor (beta chain) stems from a study of blood T cell repertoires in COVID-19. Study overall: Italy, Spain and the United States were the sources of the convalescent and acute COVID-19 samples. T cells, B-cell-depleted T cells, or PBMCs provided the cDNA or gDNA that served as material.

The method was immunoSEQ multiplex PCR; TCRdb's version includes in-frame clones alone and lacks a portion of them. The sample shows approximately 320,000 clones, approximately 85% of them seen only once. The CDR3 has 15 residues. Trimming shortened V by 0 bases and J by 1 base, and 9 bases separated the two germline ends. Germline V gene sequence: CDR1 SGDLS, CDR2 YYNGEE. This TCR came from a human donor in a cohort sampled during active COVID-19. The rearrangement links TRBV9 to TRBJ2-3; tentative D call: TRBD2 (5 bases). Source material: peripheral blood. As DNA, the CDR3 is TGTGCCAGCAGCGTAGGGGTGGGAGGCACAGATACGCAGTATTTT. This encodes CASSVGVGGTDTQYF.